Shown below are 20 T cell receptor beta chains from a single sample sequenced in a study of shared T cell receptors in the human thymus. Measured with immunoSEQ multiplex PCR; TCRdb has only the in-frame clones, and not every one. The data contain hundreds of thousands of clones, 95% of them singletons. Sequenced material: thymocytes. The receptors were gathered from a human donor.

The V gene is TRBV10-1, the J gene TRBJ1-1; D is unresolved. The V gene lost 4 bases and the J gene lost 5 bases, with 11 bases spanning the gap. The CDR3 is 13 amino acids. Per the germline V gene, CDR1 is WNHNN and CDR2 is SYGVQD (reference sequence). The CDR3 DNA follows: TGCGCCAGCAGTGTGGGCATCAAGACTGAAGCTTTCTTT. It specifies CASSVGIKTEAFF.

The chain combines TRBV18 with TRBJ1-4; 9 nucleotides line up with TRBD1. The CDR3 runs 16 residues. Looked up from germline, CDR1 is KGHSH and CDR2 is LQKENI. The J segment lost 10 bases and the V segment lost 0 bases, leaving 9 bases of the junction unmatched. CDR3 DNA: TGTGCCAGCTCACCACCGGCTCACAGGGGGCCGGTAAAACTGTTTTTT. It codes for CASSPPAHRGPVKLFF. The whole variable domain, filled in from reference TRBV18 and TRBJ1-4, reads NAGVMQNPRHLVRRRGQEARLRCSPMKGHSHVYWYRQLPEEGLKFMVYLQKENIIDESGMPKERFSAEFPKEGPSILRIQQVVRGDSAAYFCASSPPAHRGPVKLFFGSGTQLSVL.

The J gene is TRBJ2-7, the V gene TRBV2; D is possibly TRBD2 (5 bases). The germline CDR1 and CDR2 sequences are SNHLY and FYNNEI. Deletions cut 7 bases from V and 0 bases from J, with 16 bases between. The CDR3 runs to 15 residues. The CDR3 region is CASNPTRASSYEQYF. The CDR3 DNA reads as TGTGCCAGCAATCCCACTAGGGCAAGCTCCTACGAGCAGTACTTC.

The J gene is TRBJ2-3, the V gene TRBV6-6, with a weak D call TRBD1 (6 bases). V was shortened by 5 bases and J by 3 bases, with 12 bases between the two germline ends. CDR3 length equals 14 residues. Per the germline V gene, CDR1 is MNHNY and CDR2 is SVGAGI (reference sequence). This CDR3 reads CASSQRTGTDTQYF. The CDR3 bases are TGTGCCAGCAGTCAAAGAACAGGGACAGATACGCAGTATTTT.

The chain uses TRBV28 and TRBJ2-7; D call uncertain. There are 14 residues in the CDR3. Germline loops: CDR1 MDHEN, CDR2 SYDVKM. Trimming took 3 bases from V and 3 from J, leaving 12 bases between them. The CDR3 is CASSFWPVCYEQYF. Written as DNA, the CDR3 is TGTGCCAGCAGTTTTTGGCCAGTCTGCTACGAGCAGTACTTC.

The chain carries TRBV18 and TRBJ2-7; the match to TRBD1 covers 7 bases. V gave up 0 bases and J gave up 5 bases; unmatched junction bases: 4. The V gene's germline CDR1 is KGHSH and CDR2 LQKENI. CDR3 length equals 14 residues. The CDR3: CASSPPGQDNEQYF. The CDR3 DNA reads TGTGCCAGCTCACCACCCGGACAGGACAACGAGCAGTACTTC.

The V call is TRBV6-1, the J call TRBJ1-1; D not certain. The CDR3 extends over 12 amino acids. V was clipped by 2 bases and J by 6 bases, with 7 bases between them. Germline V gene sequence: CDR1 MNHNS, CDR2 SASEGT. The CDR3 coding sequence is TGTGCCAGCAGTGAAAGGTGGTCTGAAGCTTTCTTT. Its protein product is CASSERWSEAFF.

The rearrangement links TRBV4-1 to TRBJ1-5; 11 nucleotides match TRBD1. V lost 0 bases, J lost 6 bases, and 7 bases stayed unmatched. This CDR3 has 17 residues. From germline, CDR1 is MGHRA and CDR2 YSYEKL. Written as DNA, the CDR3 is TGCGCCAGCAGCCAAGACCTCGGACAGGGGGCGTTTCAGCCCCAGCATTTT. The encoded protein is CASSQDLGQGAFQPQHF.

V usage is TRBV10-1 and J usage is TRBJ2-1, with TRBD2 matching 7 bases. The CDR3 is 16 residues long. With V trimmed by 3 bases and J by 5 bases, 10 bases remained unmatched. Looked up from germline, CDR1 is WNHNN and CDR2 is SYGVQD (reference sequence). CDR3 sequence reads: CASSDPLAASHNEQFF. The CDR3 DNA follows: TGCGCCAGCAGTGATCCCCTAGCGGCCTCACACAATGAGCAGTTCTTC.

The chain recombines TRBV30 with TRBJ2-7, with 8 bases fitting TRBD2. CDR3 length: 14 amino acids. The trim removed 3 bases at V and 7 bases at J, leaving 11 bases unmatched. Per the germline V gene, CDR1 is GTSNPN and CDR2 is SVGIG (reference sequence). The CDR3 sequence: CAWSVAGREEEQYF. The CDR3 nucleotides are TGTGCCTGGAGCGTGGCGGGGCGGGAGGAAGAGCAGTACTTC.

The CDR3 DNA reads TGCAGCGTCAACCCGGGACACCCGAACACTGAAGCTTTCTTT. Translated: CSVNPGHPNTEAFF. The chain couples TRBV29-1 to TRBJ1-1; D is possibly TRBD1 (6 bases). The CDR3 loop spans 14 amino acids. The V gene's germline CDR1 is SQVTM and CDR2 ANQGSEA. Trimming removed 6 bases from V and 1 base from J, with 15 bases in between.

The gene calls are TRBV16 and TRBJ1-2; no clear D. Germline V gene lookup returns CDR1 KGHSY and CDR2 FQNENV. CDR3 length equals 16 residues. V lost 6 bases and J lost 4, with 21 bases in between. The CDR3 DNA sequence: TGTGCCAGCAGTGTCGTCCAGCCTGCCCTCCTCTATGGCTACACCTTC. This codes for CASSVVQPALLYGYTF.

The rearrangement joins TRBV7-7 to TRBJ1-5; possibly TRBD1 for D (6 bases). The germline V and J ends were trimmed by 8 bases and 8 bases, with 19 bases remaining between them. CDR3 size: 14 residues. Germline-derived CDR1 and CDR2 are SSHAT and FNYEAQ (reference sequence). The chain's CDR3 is CASHPVGGLEPQHF. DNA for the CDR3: TGTGCCAGCCACCCGGTGGGGGGCTTGGAGCCCCAGCATTTT.

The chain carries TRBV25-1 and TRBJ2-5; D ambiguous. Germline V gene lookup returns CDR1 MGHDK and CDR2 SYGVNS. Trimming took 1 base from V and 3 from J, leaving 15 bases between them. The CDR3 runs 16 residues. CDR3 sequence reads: CASSESRPGHKETQYF. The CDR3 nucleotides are TGTGCCAGCAGTGAATCGCGGCCGGGCCATAAAGAGACCCAGTACTTC.

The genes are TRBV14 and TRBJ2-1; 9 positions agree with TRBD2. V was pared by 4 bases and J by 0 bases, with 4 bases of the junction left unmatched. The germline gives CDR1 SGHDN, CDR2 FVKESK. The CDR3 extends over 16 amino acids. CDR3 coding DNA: TGTGCCAGCAGCCCCGATAGCGGGAGCTCCTACAATGAGCAGTTCTTC. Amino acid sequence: CASSPDSGSSYNEQFF.

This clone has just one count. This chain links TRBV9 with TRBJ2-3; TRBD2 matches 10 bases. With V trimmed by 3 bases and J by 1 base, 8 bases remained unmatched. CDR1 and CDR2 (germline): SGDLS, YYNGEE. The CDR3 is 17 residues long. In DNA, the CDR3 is TGTGCCAGCAGCGAGTCTAGCGGGAGTAAGGGCACAGATACGCAGTATTTT. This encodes CASSESSGSKGTDTQYF.

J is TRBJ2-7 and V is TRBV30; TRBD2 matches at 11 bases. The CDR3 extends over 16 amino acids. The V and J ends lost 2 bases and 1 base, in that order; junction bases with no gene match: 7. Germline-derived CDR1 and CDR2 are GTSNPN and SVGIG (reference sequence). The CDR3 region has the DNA TGTGCCTGGAGTTGGCGGGGGACTAGCGGATCCTACGAGCAGTACTTC. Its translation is CAWSWRGTSGSYEQYF.

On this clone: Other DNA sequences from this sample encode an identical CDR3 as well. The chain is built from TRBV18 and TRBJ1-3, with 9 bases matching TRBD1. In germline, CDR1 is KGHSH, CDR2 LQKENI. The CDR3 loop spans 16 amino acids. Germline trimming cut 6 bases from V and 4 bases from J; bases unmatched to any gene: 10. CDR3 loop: CASSPDGTGKGNTIYF. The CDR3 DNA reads TGTGCCAGCTCGCCAGACGGGACAGGGAAGGGAAACACCATATATTTT.

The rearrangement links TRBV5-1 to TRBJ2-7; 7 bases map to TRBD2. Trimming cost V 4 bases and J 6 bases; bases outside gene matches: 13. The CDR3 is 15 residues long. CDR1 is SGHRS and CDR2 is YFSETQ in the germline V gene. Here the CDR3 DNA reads TGCGCCAGCAGCACGAAGCCTGGGGCTAGCGGCGAGCAGTACTTC. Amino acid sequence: CASSTKPGASGEQYF.

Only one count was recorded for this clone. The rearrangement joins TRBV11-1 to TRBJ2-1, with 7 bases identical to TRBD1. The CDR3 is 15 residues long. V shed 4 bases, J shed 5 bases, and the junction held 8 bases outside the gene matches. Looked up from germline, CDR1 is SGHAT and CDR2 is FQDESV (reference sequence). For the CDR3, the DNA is TGTGCCAGCAGCTACACAGGGACAGCAGACAATGAGCAGTTCTTC. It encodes CASSYTGTADNEQFF.